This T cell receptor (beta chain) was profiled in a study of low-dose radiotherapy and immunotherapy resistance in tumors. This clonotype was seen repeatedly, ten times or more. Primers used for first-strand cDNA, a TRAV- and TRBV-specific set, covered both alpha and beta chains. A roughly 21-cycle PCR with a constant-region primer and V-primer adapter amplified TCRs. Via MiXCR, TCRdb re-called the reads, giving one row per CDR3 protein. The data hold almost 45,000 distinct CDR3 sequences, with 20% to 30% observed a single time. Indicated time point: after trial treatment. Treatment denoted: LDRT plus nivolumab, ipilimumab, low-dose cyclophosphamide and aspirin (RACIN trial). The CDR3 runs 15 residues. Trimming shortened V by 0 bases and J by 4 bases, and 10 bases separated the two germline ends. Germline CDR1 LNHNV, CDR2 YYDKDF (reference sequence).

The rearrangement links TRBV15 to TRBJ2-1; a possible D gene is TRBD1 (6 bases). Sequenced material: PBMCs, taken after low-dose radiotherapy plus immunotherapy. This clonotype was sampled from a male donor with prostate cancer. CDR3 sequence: CATSRERTDYNEQFF. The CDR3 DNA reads TGTGCCACCAGCAGAGAACGGACAGATTACAATGAGCAGTTCTTC.